This T cell receptor (beta chain) was retrieved from a study of T cells in Graves' hyperthyroidism and ophthalmopathy. Disease duration was under 3 months in the ophthalmopathy patients, who also had a Clinical Activity Score of at least 3 and a NOSPECS grade of at least 4. Any patient presenting with uncontrolled infection, other autoimmune disease, pregnancy or lactation was left out. Cells are PBMCs isolated from 9 to 10 ml of fresh blood. What was amplified from RNA transcripts were TCR beta CDR3 regions. An initial round of RT-PCR targeting the TCR CDR3 relied on the HTBI primer set. TCRdb redid the calling of the multiplex PCR reads with MiXCR, one entry per CDR3 protein. The data contain about 520,000 distinct CDR3 sequences, around a quarter of them singletons. Notes on the study in general: Ophthalmopathy prediction by the model preceded onset by a median about 6.8 months.

This clonotype has a count of ten or more. Its specificity is not known. The receptor was derived from a woman aged 30 to 39 with Graves' ophthalmopathy. Sample: blood.

Here the CDR3 reads CASSPTSGVIYEQYF. CDR3 bases: TGTGCCAGCAGCCCGACTAGCGGGGTGATCTACGAGCAGTACTTC. The chain links TRBV11-2 to TRBJ2-7; 11 bases map to TRBD2. V dropped 5 bases and J dropped 3; count of bases not matched to a gene: 6. The CDR3 runs to 15 residues. CDR1 is SGHAT and CDR2 is FQNNGV in the germline V gene.